One and the same sample provided the 3 T cell receptor beta chains below, sequenced in a study of tumor-infiltrating lymphocytes in localized non-small cell lung cancer. Repertoires were generated with immunoSEQ multiplex PCR, while TCRdb's copy carries only in-frame clones and drops some. The sample contains 15,000 to 20,000 clones, 80% of which appear only once. Sequenced: uninvolved lung tissue not adjacent to the tumor. All receptors come from a human donor with non-small cell lung cancer.

The chain recombines TRBV6-5 with TRBJ2-5; no firm D call. CDR3 length: 16 amino acids. From germline, CDR1 is MNHEY and CDR2 SVGAGI. The V end lost 0 bases, the J end lost 5 bases, and 16 bases lay between the germline ends. The CDR3: CASSYSMVAQRETQYF. CDR3 nucleotides: TGTGCCAGCAGTTACTCGATGGTAGCTCAAAGGGAGACCCAGTACTTC.

This clone came up a few times. The V gene is TRBV6-6, the J gene TRBJ2-5; 7 bases map to TRBD1. V trimming: 4 bases; J trimming: 2 bases; junction bases outside the gene matches: 10. The CDR3 is 16 amino acids. Germline assignment: CDR1 MNHNY and CDR2 SVGAGI (reference sequence). CDR3 DNA: TGTGCCAGCAGTTCCACCCCATGGGACAGTCAAGAGACCCAGTACTTC. Residues: CASSSTPWDSQETQYF.

This rearrangement joins TRBV12-5 to TRBJ2-3; no clear D gene. Germline CDR1 reads LGHNT; CDR2 reads FRNRAP. V dropped 1 base and J dropped 0 bases, with 8 bases sitting between them. This CDR3 region has 15 residues. The CDR3 here is CASGLEVASTDTQYF. The CDR3 DNA reads as TGTGCTAGTGGTTTGGAGGTGGCTAGCACAGATACGCAGTATTTT.